Here is one T cell receptor beta chain with its context. Its target is not known. Assay: immunoSEQ multiplex PCR; the TCRdb copy retains only in-frame clones and omits some. The sample includes 20,000 to 25,000 clones, approximately 92% of them seen just once. The data stem from a study of T cells in tuberculosis. Study background: In South Africa, adults with active tuberculosis were compared with IGRA-negative and latently infected IGRA-positive adolescents.

Study-wide results and caveats: Smaller distances to GMM-specific TCRs suggested their expansion in active tuberculosis. Smaller alpha distances in active tuberculosis partly reflected shorter CDR3-alpha lengths. A GMM-specific repertoire classifier reached 85% to 90% accuracy, AUROC about 0.9.

The CDR3 has 14 amino acids. V shed 2 bases and J shed 2 bases, with 13 bases lying between them. Germline V gene sequence: CDR1 GTSNPN, CDR2 SVGIG (reference sequence). Sequencing was carried out using PBMCs. The genes are TRBV30 and TRBJ2-7; weak D call: TRBD1 (6 bases). This clonotype originated in a donor aged 10-30 years with latent tuberculosis or without tuberculosis infection. CDR3: CAWSLLGTTYEQYF. CDR3 coding DNA: TGTGCCTGGAGTCTTTTGGGGACAACCTACGAGCAGTACTTC.